One and the same sample provided the 26 T cell receptor beta chains below, sequenced in a study of cytomegalovirus exposure and HLA in healthy donors (dated by TCRdb to the late 2010s). Libraries came from the immunoSEQ multiplex PCR assay. For the multiplex PCR, a mixture combining 60 forward primers for TCR Vbeta segments and 13 reverse primers for TCR Jbeta segments was used. The table comes from immuneACCESS by way of TCRdb, which keeps in-frame sequences with V and J called. Part of the clones is missing from these tables; in studies checked, under half for an unresolved V gene and the rest for unknown reasons. This sample comprises about 150,000 clones, about 76% of them detected only once. The ten top clones hold 7.7% of the sample. The source material was PBMCs. These TCRs come from a man aged 25-40 years in good health and CMV-seropositive.

The gene calls are TRBV9 and TRBJ1-5; D possibly corresponds to TRBD1 (6 bases). The V end lost 0 bases, the J end lost 3 bases, and 7 bases lay between the germline ends. The CDR3 spans 14 residues. CDR1 is SGDLS, CDR2 YYNGEE, per germline. The CDR3 protein is CASSVGTDNQPQHF. The CDR3 coding sequence is TGTGCCAGCAGCGTAGGGACAGACAATCAGCCCCAGCATTTT.

This clone is a singleton in its sample. The chain couples TRBV7-9 to TRBJ1-1; 10 nucleotides agree with TRBD1. The ends lost 5 bases at V and 5 bases at J; junction bases unmatched: 2. Germline V lookup: CDR1 SEHNR, CDR2 FQNEAQ (reference sequence). This CDR3 has 13 amino acids. The CDR3, as DNA: TGTGCCAGCAGCGAGGGACAGGGGACTGAAGCTTTCTTT. Its protein product is CASSEGQGTEAFF. The whole variable domain, remainder taken from reference TRBV7-9 and TRBJ1-1, is DTGVSQNPRHKITKRGQNVTFRCDPISEHNRLYWYRQTLGQGPEFLTYFQNEAQLEKSRLLSDRFSAERPKGSFSTLEIQRTEQGDSAMYLCASSEGQGTEAFFGQGTRLTVV.

On this clone itself: Germline is not matched at one junction end, which may reflect a read error. The J gene is TRBJ2-7, the V gene TRBV4-3; TRBD2 matches at 12 bases. Germline lookup yields CDR1 LGHNA and CDR2 YSLEER. CDR3 length: 14 amino acids. In nucleotides, the CDR3 is TGCGCCAGCAGCCATGGACTAGCGGGGTCCGAGATGGACTTC. As protein: CASSHGLAGSEMDF.

The chain has TRBV5-6 and TRBJ1-2; no reliable D call. V lost 0 bases and J 3 bases, leaving 12 bases between the germline ends. The germline V gene has CDR1 SGHDT and CDR2 YYEEEE. CDR3 length: 15 residues. For the CDR3, the DNA is TGTGCCAGCAGCTTGGCGCCCGAAGAGGACTATGGCTACACCTTC. Translating it yields CASSLAPEEDYGYTF.

The V and J genes are TRBV30 and TRBJ2-1; 10 positions match TRBD2. This CDR3 is built from 13 residues. Unmatched junction bases numbered 9, after V lost 2 bases and J lost 14 bases. The V gene's germline CDR1 is GTSNPN and CDR2 SVGIG (reference sequence). CDR3 protein: CAWSFPSGRKEFF. The CDR3 DNA follows: TGTGCCTGGAGTTTCCCTAGCGGGAGAAAGGAGTTCTTC.

V usage is TRBV30 and J usage is TRBJ2-1, with D possibly TRBD2 on 5 matching bases. The germline CDR1 and CDR2 sequences are GTSNPN and SVGIG (reference sequence). CDR3 length equals 13 residues. The V end lost 0 bases, the J end lost 4 bases, and 7 bases lay between the germline ends. The CDR3 coding sequence is TGTGCCTGGAGTGTAACGGGGTACAATGAGCAGTTCTTC. This translates into CAWSVTGYNEQFF.

This chain uses TRBV5-5 with TRBJ1-1; D remains ambiguous. This CDR3 is built from 14 residues. The germline V and J ends were trimmed by 1 base and 2 bases, with 9 bases remaining between them. Germline-derived CDR1 and CDR2 are SGHKS and YYEKEE (reference sequence). The CDR3: CASSLYRSNTEAFF. DNA for the CDR3: TGTGCCAGCAGCTTGTACAGATCAAACACTGAAGCTTTCTTT.

In this sample, this clone turned up once. V and J are TRBV20-1 and TRBJ1-2, with a possible D match to TRBD1 (5 bases). The CDR3 totals 11 residues. The V end lost 3 bases, the J end lost 4 bases, and 6 bases lay between the germline ends. The germline gives CDR1 DFQATT, CDR2 SNEGSKA (reference sequence). DNA of the CDR3: TGCAGTGCTAGCAGGGTCTATGGCTACACCTTC. It yields the protein CSASRVYGYTF.

The J gene is TRBJ2-5, the V gene TRBV27; D unclear. The CDR3 has 15 residues. The V gene lost 2 bases and the J gene lost 5 bases, with 15 bases spanning the gap. Germline loops: CDR1 MNHEY, CDR2 SMNVEV (reference sequence). The CDR3 spells CASSLSEVSKETQYF. The CDR3 nucleotides read TGTGCCAGCAGTTTAAGTGAAGTTAGTAAGGAGACCCAGTACTTC.

This chain links TRBV7-9 with TRBJ2-1; D is perhaps TRBD2 (5 bases). Germline CDR1 SEHNR, CDR2 FQNEAQ (reference sequence). V was shortened by 2 bases and J by 4 bases, with 6 bases between the two germline ends. The CDR3 covers 13 residues. As DNA, the CDR3 is TGTGCCAGCAGCTTACGGGGATACAATGAGCAGTTCTTC. Translation gives CASSLRGYNEQFF. The full variable domain, in which reference TRBV7-9 and TRBJ2-1 provide the parts outside the CDR3, is DTGVSQNPRHKITKRGQNVTFRCDPISEHNRLYWYRQTLGQGPEFLTYFQNEAQLEKSRLLSDRFSAERPKGSFSTLEIQRTEQGDSAMYLCASSLRGYNEQFFGPGTRLTVL.

This clone was counted only a few times. The V gene is TRBV6-5, the J gene TRBJ1-5; D might be TRBD1 (6 bases). V was shortened by 5 bases and J by 2 bases, with 7 bases between the two germline ends. The CDR3 covers 13 residues. In germline, CDR1 is MNHEY, CDR2 SVGAGI. The chain's CDR3 is CASSPGGNQPQHF. In nucleotides, the CDR3 is TGTGCCAGCAGTCCAGGGGGCAATCAGCCCCAGCATTTT.

This clone is a singleton in its sample. V usage is TRBV18 and J usage is TRBJ2-3, with 9 bases aligning to TRBD2. There are 17 residues in the CDR3. Germline V gene data show CDR1 as KGHSH and CDR2 as LQKENI. Unmatched junction bases numbered 5, after V lost 1 base and J lost 0 bases. CDR3 protein: CASSPQSGTSSTDTQYF. CDR3 bases: TGTGCCAGCTCACCACAATCCGGGACTAGCAGCACAGATACGCAGTATTTT.

This rearrangement joins TRBV5-1 to TRBJ1-1; TRBD1 matches at 7 bases. The V segment lost 5 bases and the J segment 7 bases; nucleotides outside the gene matches: 11. This CDR3 has 14 residues. Looked up from germline, CDR1 is SGHRS and CDR2 is YFSETQ. CDR3 protein: CASSPNDREDEAFF. As DNA, the CDR3 is TGCGCCAGCAGTCCAAACGACAGGGAAGATGAAGCTTTCTTT.

The chain recombines TRBV6-5 with TRBJ1-2; D may be TRBD1 (5 bases). The CDR3 has 15 residues. V dropped 2 bases and J dropped 9 bases, with 19 bases sitting between them. Germline lookup yields CDR1 MNHEY and CDR2 SVGAGI. The CDR3 region is CASSYGGAGPRRYTF. Written as DNA, the CDR3 is TGTGCCAGCAGTTACGGGGGTGCGGGGCCTCGCCGCTACACCTTC.

In its sample, this clone was seen once. The chain joins TRBV4-3 to TRBJ2-3, with TRBD2 matching 15 bases. V gave up 4 bases and J gave up 3 bases; unmatched junction bases: 2. CDR1 is LGHNA and CDR2 is YSLEER in the germline V gene. CDR3 length: 16 residues. The CDR3 DNA reads TGCGCCAGCAGCCTTGGACTAGCGGGGGGGACAGATACGCAGTATTTT. Translation: CASSLGLAGGTDTQYF.

The chain employs TRBV11-2 and TRBJ1-3; D not resolved. Per germline, CDR1 SGHAT and CDR2 FQNNGV. The CDR3 is 15 residues long. The V end lost 5 bases, the J end lost 0 bases, and 11 bases lay between the germline ends. CDR3 nucleotides: TGTGCCAGCAGCCCTCGAGGTGGCTCTGGAAACACCATATATTTT. Its protein product is CASSPRGGSGNTIYF.

This clone has just one count. J is TRBJ1-2 and V is TRBV30; D is possibly TRBD1 (6 bases). The V end was cut by 3 bases, the J end by 2 bases, with 16 bases between. Germline V lookup: CDR1 GTSNPN, CDR2 SVGIG (reference sequence). The length of the CDR3 is 15 residues. The chain's CDR3 is CAWRLTGRGNYGYTF. The CDR3 nucleotides read TGTGCCTGGAGGCTAACAGGGCGAGGGAACTATGGCTACACCTTC.

This chain connects TRBV9 to TRBJ2-1; D is possibly TRBD2 (6 bases). This CDR3 has 16 residues. Trimming removed 3 bases from V and 7 bases from J, with 20 bases in between. Germline values: CDR1 SGDLS, CDR2 YYNGEE. The CDR3 DNA reads TGTGCCAGCAGCGCCTCCCCGACTAGGAGGGTAAATGAGCAGTTCTTC. It translates to CASSASPTRRVNEQFF.

This sequence joins TRBV7-6 and TRBJ1-2; 8 bases map to TRBD1. Germline lookup yields CDR1 SGHVS and CDR2 FNYEAQ. This CDR3 comprises 13 residues. J lost 8 bases, V lost 6 bases, and 8 bases had no gene match. The CDR3 region has the DNA TGTGCCAGCAGTCCTAACAGGGGGTCAGGCTACACCTTC. Translation gives CASSPNRGSGYTF. Looking up the rest from reference TRBV7-6 and TRBJ1-2 gives the full variable domain: GAGVSQSPRYKVTKRGQDVALRCDPISGHVSLYWYRQALGQGPEFLTYFNYEAQQDKSGLPNDRFSAERPEGSISTLTIQRTEQRDSAMYRCASSPNRGSGYTFGSGTRLTVV.

J is TRBJ2-1 and V is TRBV30; weak D call: TRBD2 (6 bases). CDR1 and CDR2 from the germline V gene are GTSNPN and SVGIG (reference sequence). The CDR3 is 14 amino acids. V lost 2 bases, J lost 6 bases, and 14 bases lay in between. CDR3 amino acids: CAWSSGRGSNEQFF. The CDR3 DNA reads TGTGCCTGGAGTTCGGGGCGGGGTAGCAATGAGCAGTTCTTC.

This clone was observed a single time. The V gene is TRBV7-9, the J gene TRBJ2-3; possible D gene TRBD2, 7 bases. Germline CDR1 reads SEHNR; CDR2 reads FQNEAQ (reference sequence). CDR3 size: 17 residues. V lost 6 bases to trimming and J lost 6 bases, with 25 bases between them. CDR3 protein: CASRGGVLGTFHDTQYF. The CDR3 nucleotides are TGTGCCAGCAGGGGAGGGGTGTTGGGGACATTCCACGATACGCAGTATTTT.

The V call is TRBV4-3, the J call TRBJ2-2, with 8 bases identical to TRBD1. Germline values: CDR1 LGHNA, CDR2 YSLEER. The V and J ends lost 0 bases and 0 bases, in that order; junction bases with no gene match: 3. The CDR3 totals 17 residues. CDR3 nucleotide sequence: TGCGCCAGCAGCCAAGACGGGACAGGCACGAACACCGGGGAGCTGTTTTTT. It codes for CASSQDGTGTNTGELFF.

The CDR3 sequence is CASSLVTGGRYGYTF. As DNA, the CDR3 is TGTGCCAGCAGCTTAGTGACAGGGGGCAGGTATGGCTACACCTTC. The chain has TRBV7-2 and TRBJ1-2, with 10 bases that match TRBD1. The CDR3 contains 15 residues. Per the germline V gene, CDR1 is SGHTA and CDR2 is FQGNSA. Trimming removed 1 base from V and 5 bases from J; junction bases left unmatched: 4.

The CDR3 region has the DNA TGTGCCAGCAGTTTATCCCCGGAGATCTATGGCTACACCTTC. Protein: CASSLSPEIYGYTF. This chain links TRBV28 with TRBJ1-2; D call uncertain. The CDR3 sequence is 14 residues long. Germline V gene data show CDR1 as MDHEN and CDR2 as SYDVKM. Trimming stripped 1 base from V and 4 bases from J, with 10 bases between.

The chain links TRBV5-4 to TRBJ2-1; TRBD1 might be the D (6 bases). The CDR3 runs 16 residues. Germline CDR1 reads SGHNT; CDR2 reads YYREEE (reference sequence). V was shortened by 3 bases and J by 5 bases, with 18 bases between the two germline ends. The CDR3 region is CASSSTSGHEDNEQFF. The CDR3 region has the DNA TGTGCCAGCAGCTCAACTTCGGGACACGAAGACAATGAGCAGTTCTTC.

The chain couples TRBV30 to TRBJ1-2; possibly TRBD1 for D (5 bases). Germline CDR1 reads GTSNPN; CDR2 reads SVGIG (reference sequence). The CDR3 contains 12 residues. V was trimmed by 1 base and J by 7 bases, leaving 10 bases between them. The CDR3 loop is CAWSAAGFGYTF. The CDR3 coding sequence is TGTGCCTGGAGTGCGGCAGGGTTTGGCTACACCTTC.